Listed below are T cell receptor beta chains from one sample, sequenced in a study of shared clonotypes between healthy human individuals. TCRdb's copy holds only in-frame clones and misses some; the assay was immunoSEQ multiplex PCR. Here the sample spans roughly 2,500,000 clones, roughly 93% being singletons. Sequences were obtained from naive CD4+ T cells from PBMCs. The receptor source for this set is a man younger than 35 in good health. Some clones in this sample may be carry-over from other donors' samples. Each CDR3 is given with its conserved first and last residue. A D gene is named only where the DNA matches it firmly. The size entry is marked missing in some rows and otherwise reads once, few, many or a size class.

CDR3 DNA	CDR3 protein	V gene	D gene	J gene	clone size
TGTGCCAGCAGCGTAGGGCCGCTTCAGACATCGAACACCGGGGAGCTGTTTTTT	CASSVGPLQTSNTGELFF	TRBV9	-	TRBJ2-2	-
TGTGCCAGCAGCCAGGGGGGTGAAGCTTTCTTT	CASSQGGEAFF	TRBV6-5	TRBD1	TRBJ1-1	-
TGTGCCAGCTTTGCAGAGGGGAGCACAGATACGCAGTATTTT	CASFAEGSTDTQYF	TRBV27	-	TRBJ2-3	-
TGTGCCAGCAGTTTACGAACAGGGGTCGTTTACGAGCAGTACTTC	CASSLRTGVVYEQYF	TRBV27	TRBD1	TRBJ2-7	-
TGTGCCAGCAGCCCCCATCAGACGGCAGGTCCAACTAATGAAAAACTGTTTTTT	CASSPHQTAGPTNEKLFF	TRBV7-8	-	TRBJ1-4	-
TGTGCCAGCAGTGACCGGACAGGGGCTCCCCTGGATGGCTACACCTTC	CASSDRTGAPLDGYTF	TRBV25-1	TRBD1	TRBJ1-2	-
TGTGCCAGCTCCCCACTCAGCGGGAGTGGAGATACGCAGTATTTT	CASSPLSGSGDTQYF	TRBV18	TRBD2	TRBJ2-3	-
TGTGCCAGCAGTGCAAGCCTCCTAGCGGGGCTATACAATGAGCAGTTCTTC	CASSASLLAGLYNEQFF	TRBV25-1	TRBD2	TRBJ2-1	-
TGCAGTGCCTCATCCGACGAGACCCAGTACTTC	CSASSDETQYF	TRBV20-1	-	TRBJ2-5	-
TGTGCCAGCAGCGCAAAGGGGCTCGGGTTTGGAGGGTCAAATGGCTACACCTTC	CASSAKGLGFGGSNGYTF	TRBV7-9	-	TRBJ1-2	-
TGTGCCAGCAGCTCCGGAACCGGGGAGCTGTTTTTT	CASSSGTGELFF	TRBV2	-	TRBJ2-2	once
TGCAGCGCTCGAGCCGGGTCCGAGACCCAGTACTTC	CSARAGSETQYF	TRBV29-1	-	TRBJ2-5	-
TGTGCCAGCAGCTTAGTCGCCTACGAGCAGTACTTC	CASSLVAYEQYF	TRBV7-2	-	TRBJ2-7	once
TGTGCCAGCTCACCGGTCAGGACAGGGGAGGAGACCCAGTACTTC	CASSPVRTGEETQYF	TRBV18	TRBD1	TRBJ2-5	-
TGTGCCAGCAGCCCCGAGGCAGGGGGCTCTAGGGGCTACACCTTC	CASSPEAGGSRGYTF	TRBV6-5	TRBD1	TRBJ1-2	-
TGCGCCAGCAGCCAAGAACTAGGAAGCAACGAGCAGTACTTC	CASSQELGSNEQYF	TRBV4-3	-	TRBJ2-7	-
TGCGCCAGCAGCCAAGTGAACTGGCAGGACAATGAGCAGTTCTTC	CASSQVNWQDNEQFF	TRBV4-1	-	TRBJ2-1	-
TGTGCCAGCAGCTTGGGGCAGAATGAAAAACTGTTTTTT	CASSLGQNEKLFF	TRBV5-4	-	TRBJ1-4	-
TGTGCCTGGATCGGGCCCCCCTCCGGGACAACCGAATGGCCCCAGCATTTT	CAWIGPPSGTTEWPQHF	TRBV30	-	TRBJ1-5	-
TGTGCCAGCTCACCAGCGACAGGGGTGGGTTCCTACAATGAGCAGTTCTTC	CASSPATGVGSYNEQFF	TRBV18	TRBD1	TRBJ2-1	-
TGCACCAGCAGATCGGGACTGCGCGGAAACACCATATATTTT	CTSRSGLRGNTIYF	TRBV1	-	TRBJ1-3	-
TGTGCCTGGATCGAGGGCGGGAAGCCATTAGATACGCAGTATTTT	CAWIEGGKPLDTQYF	TRBV30	-	TRBJ2-3	-
TGTGCCAGTAGCTTGCCCAGGGGCCGTAACGGGCCCCAGCATTTT	CASSLPRGRNGPQHF	TRBV19	-	TRBJ1-5	-
TGTGCCAGCAGTTACGGTAGGCCGGACACTGAAGCTTTCTTT	CASSYGRPDTEAFF	TRBV6-5	-	TRBJ1-1	-
TGTGCCAGCAGCTTAGAAACAGATACGCAGTATTTT	CASSLETDTQYF	TRBV11-3	-	TRBJ2-3	-
TGTGCCAGCAGTTTATACGCAGGGGGGGCCTACGAGCAGTACTTC	CASSLYAGGAYEQYF	TRBV28	-	TRBJ2-7	-